This T cell receptor beta chain was recorded in a study of vaccination effects on CD4 cells after COVID-19. Study overall: As their vaccination, participants received two doses of either BNT162b2 or mRNA-1273.

This clone was found once. Its antigen is undetermined. Between the trimmed V and J ends, which lost 1 base and 4 bases, there was a span of 16 bases. Looked up from germline, CDR1 is MNHNS and CDR2 is SASEGT. The CDR3 totals 16 residues. General study findings and limits: Convalescent patients were scarce, and early post-infection timepoints were absent.

The data were produced by immunoSEQ multiplex PCR, yet TCRdb's version contains in-frame clones alone and is incomplete. The table lists approximately 68,000 clones, 78% of them singletons, with over 9.5% in the top ten. Viral peptide pools were used in the ViraFEST assay to expand antigen-specific CD4+ T cells, and sequencing came afterward. Once cultured for 10 days, the cells underwent separation to obtain CD4+ T cells. None of these healthy vaccinees had been infected with SARS-CoV-2 before vaccination. Approximately 2 million PBMC were seeded per well and grown in the presence of about 9 IU/ml IL-2 and about 10 ug/ml peptides. The authors replaced half the medium with IL-2 medium on days 3 and 7.

The J gene is TRBJ1-2, the V gene TRBV6-1; D call uncertain. This specimen consisted of CD4+ T cells from PBMCs cultured with SARS-CoV-2 spike peptides, obtained before COVID-19 vaccination. This clonotype originated in a human donor who received a COVID-19 vaccine. CDR3 amino acids: CASSEGARRIVYGYTF. The DNA of the CDR3 is TGTGCCAGCAGTGAAGGGGCCCGAAGAATCGTCTATGGCTACACCTTC.